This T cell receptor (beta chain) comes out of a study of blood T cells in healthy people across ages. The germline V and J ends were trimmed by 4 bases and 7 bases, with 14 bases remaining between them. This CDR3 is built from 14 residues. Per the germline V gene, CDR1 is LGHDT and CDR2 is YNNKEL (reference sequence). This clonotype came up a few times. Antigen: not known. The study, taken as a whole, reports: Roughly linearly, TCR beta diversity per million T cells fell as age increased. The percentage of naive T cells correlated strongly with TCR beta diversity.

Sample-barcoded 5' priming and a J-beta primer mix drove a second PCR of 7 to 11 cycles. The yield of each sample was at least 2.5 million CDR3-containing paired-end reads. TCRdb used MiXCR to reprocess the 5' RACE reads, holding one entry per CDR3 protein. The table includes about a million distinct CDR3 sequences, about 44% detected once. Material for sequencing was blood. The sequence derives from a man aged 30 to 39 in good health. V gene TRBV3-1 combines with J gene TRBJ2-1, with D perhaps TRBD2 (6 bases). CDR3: CASSRLVAVNEQFF. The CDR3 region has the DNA TGTGCCAGCAGCCGACTAGTGGCCGTAAATGAGCAGTTCTTC.